This TCR beta chain was profiled in a study of T cell responses to AZD1222 COVID-19 vaccine. Germline V lookup: CDR1 ENHRY, CDR2 SYGVKD. V was clipped by 9 bases and J by 3 bases; unmatched bases: 13. This CDR3 contains 15 residues. Only in-frame clones appear in the TCRdb table, and some are missing; sequencing was by immunoSEQ multiplex PCR. This sample has over 85,000 clones, with approximately 94% found just once. This material consisted of peripheral blood, taken 28 days after the second AZD1222 dose. The TCR sequence derives from an adult who received the AZD1222 COVID-19 vaccine. This chain uses TRBV10-3 with TRBJ2-7; 8 bases are shared with TRBD2. CDR3 nucleotide sequence: TGTGCCATTCGGGGGGGGACCGACACCTTCTACGAGCAGTACTTC. Its translation: CAIRGGTDTFYEQYF.